The sequence of this T cell receptor beta chain was determined in a study of patients and donors after allogeneic stem cell transplantation. There are 12 residues in the CDR3. The germline V gene encodes CDR1 MNHEY and CDR2 SVGEGT. V gave up 6 bases and J gave up 5 bases, with 7 bases separating them. TCRdb fed the RT-PCR reads into MiXCR, producing one record per CDR3 protein. The sample includes about 110,000 distinct CDR3 sequences, around 35% of them seen just once. The sequence was collected from a human donor who was either an allogeneic HSCT recipient or a stem cell or donor lymphocyte infusion donor (not recorded which). It is not recorded whose cells these are; they may come from a transplant donor. The sample taken for sequencing was blood, either unsorted or a sorted T cell fraction (not recorded which). J is TRBJ2-2 and V is TRBV6-2 or TRBV6-3; D is ambiguous. CDR3 loop: CASRRMTGELFF. CDR3 in DNA: TGTGCCAGCAGGAGGATGACCGGGGAGCTGTTTTTT.